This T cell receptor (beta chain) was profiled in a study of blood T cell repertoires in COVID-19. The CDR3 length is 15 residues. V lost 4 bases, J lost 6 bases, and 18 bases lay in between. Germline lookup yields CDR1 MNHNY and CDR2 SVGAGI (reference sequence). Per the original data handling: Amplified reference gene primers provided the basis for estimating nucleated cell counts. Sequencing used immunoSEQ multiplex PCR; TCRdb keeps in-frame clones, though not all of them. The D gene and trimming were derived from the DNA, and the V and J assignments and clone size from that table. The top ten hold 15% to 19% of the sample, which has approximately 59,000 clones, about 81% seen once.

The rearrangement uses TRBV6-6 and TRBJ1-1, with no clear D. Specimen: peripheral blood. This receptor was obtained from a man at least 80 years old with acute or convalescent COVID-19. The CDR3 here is CASSLASIGIAEAFF. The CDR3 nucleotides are TGTGCCAGCAGTTTGGCCTCCATCGGGATCGCTGAAGCTTTCTTT.